The 10 T cell receptor beta chains given below trace back to one sample, sequenced in a study of cytomegalovirus exposure and HLA in healthy donors. PCR employed 60 Vbeta and 13 Jbeta primers. Here immunoSEQ multiplex PCR was the method, and the copy in TCRdb shows in-frame clones only, minus some. The repertoire holds over 90,000 clones, roughly three quarters seen once, with over 4% in the top ten. Material for sequencing was PBMCs. These receptors came from a man aged 50-59 years in good health and CMV-seropositive.

This clone was picked up a small number of times. The chain joins TRBV2 to TRBJ1-5, with TRBD1 identical over 8 bases. CDR1 SNHLY and CDR2 FYNNEI come from the germline V gene. V lost 1 base, J lost 14 bases, and 4 bases stayed unmatched. CDR3 length: 12 residues. CDR3 DNA sequence: TGTGCCAGCAGTGAAGGACCGGGACAGGAGCATTTT. Amino acids: CASSEGPGQEHF.

This chain uses TRBV6-5 with TRBJ2-7, with 9 positions matching TRBD1. Germline loops: CDR1 MNHEY, CDR2 SVGAGI. V was clipped by 6 bases and J by 5 bases; unmatched bases: 11. The CDR3 consists of 15 residues. This chain's CDR3 is CASRVTRTGVHEQYF. In DNA form, the CDR3 reads TGTGCCAGCAGAGTTACCCGGACAGGGGTCCACGAGCAGTACTTC.

The gene calls are TRBV18 and TRBJ1-4; the match to TRBD1 covers 7 bases. J lost 2 bases, V lost 3 bases, and 0 bases had no gene match. The CDR3 extends over 14 amino acids. Germline assignment: CDR1 KGHSH and CDR2 LQKENI. The CDR3 region has the DNA TGTGCCAGCTCACCCAGGGGGACTAATGAAAAACTGTTTTTT. Translating gives CASSPRGTNEKLFF.

The chain has TRBV27 and TRBJ1-6; D is unresolved. The CDR3 length is 16 residues. Germline values: CDR1 MNHEY, CDR2 SMNVEV (reference sequence). The V end lost 6 bases, the J end lost 9 bases, and 21 bases lay between the germline ends. The CDR3 DNA reads TGTGCCAGCAGCCTCGACCGGACTTCCGGCACTTCACCCCTCCACTTT. This sequence encodes CASSLDRTSGTSPLHF.

This chain uses TRBV5-1 with TRBJ2-5; no clear D gene. With 0 bases removed from V and 3 bases from J, the gap between germline ends came to 9 bases. CDR3 length equals 14 residues. Germline CDR1 and CDR2: SGHRS and YFSETQ. CDR3 bases: TGCGCCAGCAGCTTGGGTTCTGTTAAAGAGACCCAGTACTTC. It translates to CASSLGSVKETQYF.

This clone was seen more than once but under ten times. J is TRBJ1-1 and V is TRBV23-1, with D tentatively TRBD1 (6 bases). TRBV23-1 is filed as an ORF, its function uncertain. Trimming shortened V by 3 bases and J by 0 bases, and 17 bases separated the two germline ends. The CDR3 extends over 17 amino acids. CDR3 DNA sequence: TGCGCCAGCAGTCAGACAGGAGCTGACCCTTTGAACACTGAAGCTTTCTTT. Amino acids: CASSQTGADPLNTEAFF.

This clone is medium-sized within its sample. The CDR3 DNA is TGTGCCAGCCCTGCCCTTGCAGAGCGGGAGAGGAAAGAGACCCAGTACTTC. It yields the protein CASPALAERERKETQYF. V gene TRBV18 combines with J gene TRBJ2-5, with 8 bases that match TRBD2. The CDR3 runs 17 residues. V gave up 8 bases and J gave up 3 bases; unmatched junction bases: 17. Germline V gene sequence: CDR1 KGHSH, CDR2 LQKENI.

V usage is TRBV29-1 and J usage is TRBJ2-1; 8 bases agree with TRBD2. V lost 7 bases to trimming and J lost 8 bases; unmatched junction nucleotides: 7. Germline V CDR1 and CDR2: SQVTM, ANQGSEA. CDR3 size: 12 residues. Here the CDR3 reads CSGERENYEQFF. The CDR3 DNA follows: TGCAGCGGAGAGCGGGAGAATTATGAGCAGTTCTTC.

This clone was recorded only once. This rearrangement joins TRBV9 to TRBJ1-4; possibly TRBD1 for D (5 bases). CDR3 size: 11 residues. CDR1 is SGDLS and CDR2 is YYNGEE in the germline V gene. V was shortened by 7 bases and J by 8 bases, with 9 bases between the two germline ends. CDR3: CASGGGEKLFF. The CDR3 coding sequence is TGTGCCAGCGGGGGAGGGGAAAAACTGTTTTTT.

The CDR3 DNA reads TGTGCCAGCAGTGCTAGACAGGGGGTCACTGAAGCTTTCTTT. Amino acid sequence: CASSARQGVTEAFF. The chain has TRBV27 and TRBJ1-1, with 9 bases matching TRBD1. Trimming removed 5 bases from V and 4 bases from J; junction bases left unmatched: 5. This CDR3 has 14 residues. The V gene's germline CDR1 is MNHEY and CDR2 SMNVEV (reference sequence).